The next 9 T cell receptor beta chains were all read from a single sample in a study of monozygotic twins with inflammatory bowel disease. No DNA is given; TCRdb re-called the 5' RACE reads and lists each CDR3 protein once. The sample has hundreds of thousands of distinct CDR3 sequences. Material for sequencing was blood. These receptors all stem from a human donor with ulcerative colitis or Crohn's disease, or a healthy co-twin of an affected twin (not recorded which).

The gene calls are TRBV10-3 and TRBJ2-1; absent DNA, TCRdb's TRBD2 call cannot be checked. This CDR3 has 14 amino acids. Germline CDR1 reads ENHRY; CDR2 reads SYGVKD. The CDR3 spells CATSLGSSYNEQFF.

The CDR3 loop is CSARDLKLGLAGGLGGDTQYF. The chain has TRBV20-1 and TRBJ2-3; TCRdb reports TRBD2, a call that lacks DNA to check it against. This CDR3 is 21 amino acids long. Germline CDR1 and CDR2: DFQATT and SNEGSKA (reference sequence).

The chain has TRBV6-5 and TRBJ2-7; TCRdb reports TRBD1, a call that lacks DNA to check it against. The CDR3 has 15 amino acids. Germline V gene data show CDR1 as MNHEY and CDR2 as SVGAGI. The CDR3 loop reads CASSYSAGDRYEQYF.

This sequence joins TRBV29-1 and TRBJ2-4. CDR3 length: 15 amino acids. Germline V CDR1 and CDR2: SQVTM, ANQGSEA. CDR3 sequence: CSVEEGLGAKNIQYF. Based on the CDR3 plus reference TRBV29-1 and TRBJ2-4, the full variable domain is SAVISQKPSRDICQRGTSLTIQCQVDSQVTMMFWYRQQPGQSLTLIATANQGSEATYESGFVIDKFPISRPNLTFSTLTVSNMSPEDSSIYLCSVEEGLGAKNIQYFGAGTRLSVL.

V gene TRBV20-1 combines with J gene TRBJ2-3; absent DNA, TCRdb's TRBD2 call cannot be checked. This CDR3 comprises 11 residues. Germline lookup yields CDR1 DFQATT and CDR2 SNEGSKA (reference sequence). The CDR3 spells CSARGEDTQYF.

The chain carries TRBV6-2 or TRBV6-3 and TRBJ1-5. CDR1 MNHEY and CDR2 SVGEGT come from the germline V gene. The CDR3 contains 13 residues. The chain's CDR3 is CASSYDRWGNQHF.

The CDR3 protein is CAISDRGNNEQFF. The chain recombines TRBV10-3 with TRBJ2-1. This CDR3 region has 13 residues. The germline CDR1 and CDR2 sequences are ENHRY and SYGVKD.

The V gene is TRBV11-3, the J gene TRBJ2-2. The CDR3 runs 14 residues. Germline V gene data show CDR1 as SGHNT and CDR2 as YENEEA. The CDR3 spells CASSLRGVPGELFF.

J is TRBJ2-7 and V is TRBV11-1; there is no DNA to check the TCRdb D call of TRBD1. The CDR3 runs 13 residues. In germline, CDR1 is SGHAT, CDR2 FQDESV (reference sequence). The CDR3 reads CASSPSSGDKKYF.